These T cell receptor beta chains were read from a single sample in a study of blood T cell repertoires in COVID-19. The repertoire was sequenced with immunoSEQ multiplex PCR; TCRdb's copy has only in-frame clones and lacks some. The sample shows approximately 300,000 clones, about nine tenths of them seen only once. The sequenced material came from peripheral blood. The receptor source for this set is a man aged 50-59 years with active or convalescent COVID-19. Each CDR3 is given without its conserved first and last residue. The order of the fields is CDR3 length, V gene, CDR3 protein.

CDR3 length: 12; V gene: TRBV18; CDR3 protein: ASSPAGDSYEQY
CDR3 length: 12; V gene: TRBV6-5; CDR3 protein: ASSYQGASWPLH
CDR3 length: 12; V gene: TRBV30; CDR3 protein: AWDLQGLGYEQY
CDR3 length: 13; V gene: TRBV29-1; CDR3 protein: SALGQGLRNTEAF
CDR3 length: 16; V gene: TRBV10-3; CDR3 protein: AISAYPTESLAKNIQY
CDR3 length: 13; V gene: TRBV11-2; CDR3 protein: ASSLPQGTNEKLF
CDR3 length: 11; V gene: TRBV7-9; CDR3 protein: ASGGQGHQPQH
CDR3 length: 13; V gene: TRBV7-8; CDR3 protein: ASSVGQGSNSPLH
CDR3 length: 13; V gene: TRBV28; CDR3 protein: ASSLPGQGWYEQY
CDR3 length: 13; V gene: TRBV5-6; CDR3 protein: ASSPRTGFNEKLF
CDR3 length: 10; V gene: TRBV28; CDR3 protein: ASSFQGSPLH
CDR3 length: 12; V gene: TRBV13; CDR3 protein: ASSPRGGAYEQY
CDR3 length: 11; V gene: TRBV6-4; CDR3 protein: ASSLQYNSPLH
CDR3 length: 13; V gene: TRBV24-1; CDR3 protein: ATSDPRADTDTQY
CDR3 length: 14; V gene: TRBV6-1; CDR3 protein: ASSEMWSYYNSPLH
CDR3 length: 11; V gene: TRBV29-1; CDR3 protein: SVVGTGREKLF
CDR3 length: 13; V gene: TRBV7-7; CDR3 protein: ASSLAGGTQETQY
CDR3 length: 9; V gene: TRBV12-3/TRBV12-4; CDR3 protein: ASSLADIKY
CDR3 length: 11; V gene: TRBV6-5; CDR3 protein: ASSQQGNTEAF
CDR3 length: 12; V gene: TRBV2; CDR3 protein: ASSEGQTNQPQH
CDR3 length: 13; V gene: TRBV18; CDR3 protein: ASSPYDRGNQPQH
CDR3 length: 13; V gene: TRBV18; CDR3 protein: ASSPRQGENTEAF
CDR3 length: 12; V gene: TRBV10-2; CDR3 protein: ASSELAGGGTQY
CDR3 length: 14; V gene: TRBV3-1/TRBV3-2; CDR3 protein: ASSRGQGDRTGELF
CDR3 length: 13; V gene: TRBV29-1; CDR3 protein: SVATATGFQNIQY
CDR3 length: 11; V gene: TRBV27; CDR3 protein: ASSLGAARTQY
CDR3 length: 13; V gene: TRBV10-3; CDR3 protein: AISGTGYPPGELF
CDR3 length: 13; V gene: TRBV5-1; CDR3 protein: ASRTLFSGANVLT
CDR3 length: 13; V gene: TRBV5-1; CDR3 protein: ALSGGRLAAYEQY
CDR3 length: 11; V gene: TRBV2; CDR3 protein: ASKPGNTGELF
CDR3 length: 12; V gene: TRBV2; CDR3 protein: ASGQGDWGKKLF
CDR3 length: 13; V gene: TRBV2; CDR3 protein: ASSESVTGGTEAF
CDR3 length: 10; V gene: TRBV3-1/TRBV3-2; CDR3 protein: ASSNTIYEQY
CDR3 length: 13; V gene: TRBV24-1; CDR3 protein: ATSVAGGITDTQY
CDR3 length: 9; V gene: TRBV30; CDR3 protein: AWSLPYEQY
CDR3 length: 13; V gene: TRBV4-3; CDR3 protein: ASSQEAGTYNEQF
CDR3 length: 13; V gene: TRBV4-3; CDR3 protein: ASSPWAGDNSPLH
CDR3 length: 13; V gene: TRBV5-1; CDR3 protein: ASRPPGSSYNEQF
CDR3 length: 13; V gene: TRBV5-1; CDR3 protein: ASSLAGTGNTEAF
CDR3 length: 11; V gene: TRBV28; CDR3 protein: ASSRRTEYGYT
CDR3 length: 12; V gene: TRBV2; CDR3 protein: ASRGDRVPSPLH
CDR3 length: 13; V gene: TRBV27; CDR3 protein: ASSPTRNSYNEQF